This T cell receptor beta chain was obtained from a study of T cell responses to AZD1222 COVID-19 vaccine. Germline values: CDR1 SQVTM, CDR2 ANQGSEA. The trim removed 4 bases at V and 7 bases at J, leaving 9 bases unmatched. This CDR3 is built from 14 residues. Profiled with immunoSEQ multiplex PCR; TCRdb holds only in-frame clones, not every one. Among some 140,000 clones listed, roughly 90% were seen once. Study-wide results and limits: Baseline testing showed seropositivity in only five or six AZD1222 recipients. Spike-specific TCR breadth and depth grew following two AZD1222 doses. Clonal diversity may have been underestimated, and the donors were mostly white British, with more females than males.

This clone was observed a handful of times. Its target is not known. The chain couples TRBV29-1 to TRBJ2-7; TRBD1 matches at 11 bases. The receptor's source is an adult in good health. The sequences come from peripheral blood, collected on day 0 of AZD1222 vaccination. Here the CDR3 DNA reads TGCAGCGTTGTTCCCGGGACAGGGGGGACGGAGCAGTACTTC. Its protein product is CSVVPGTGGTEQYF.